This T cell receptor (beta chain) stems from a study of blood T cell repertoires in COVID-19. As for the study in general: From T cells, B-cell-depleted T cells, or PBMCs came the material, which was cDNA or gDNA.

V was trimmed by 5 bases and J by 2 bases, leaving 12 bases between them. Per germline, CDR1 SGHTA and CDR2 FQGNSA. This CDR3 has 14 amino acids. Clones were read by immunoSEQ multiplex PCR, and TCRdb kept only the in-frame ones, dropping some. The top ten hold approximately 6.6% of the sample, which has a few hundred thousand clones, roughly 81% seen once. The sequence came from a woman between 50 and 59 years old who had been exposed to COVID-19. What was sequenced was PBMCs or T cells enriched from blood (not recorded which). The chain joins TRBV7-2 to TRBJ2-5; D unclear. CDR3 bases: TGTGCCAGCAGCCCGCCGAGCTTACAAGAGACCCAGTACTTC. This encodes CASSPPSLQETQYF.